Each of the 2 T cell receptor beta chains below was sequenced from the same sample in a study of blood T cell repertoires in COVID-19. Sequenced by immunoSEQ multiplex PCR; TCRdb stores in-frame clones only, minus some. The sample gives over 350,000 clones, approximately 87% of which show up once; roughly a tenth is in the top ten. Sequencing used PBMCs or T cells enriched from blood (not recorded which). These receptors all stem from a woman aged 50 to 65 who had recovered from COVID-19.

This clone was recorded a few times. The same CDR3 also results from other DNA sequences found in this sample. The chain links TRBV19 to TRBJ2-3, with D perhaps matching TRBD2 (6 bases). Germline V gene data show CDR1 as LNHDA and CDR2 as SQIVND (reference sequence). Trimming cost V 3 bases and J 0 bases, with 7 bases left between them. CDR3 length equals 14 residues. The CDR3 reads CASSIGGSTDTQYF. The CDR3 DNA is TGTGCCAGTAGTATCGGAGGGAGCACAGATACGCAGTATTTT.

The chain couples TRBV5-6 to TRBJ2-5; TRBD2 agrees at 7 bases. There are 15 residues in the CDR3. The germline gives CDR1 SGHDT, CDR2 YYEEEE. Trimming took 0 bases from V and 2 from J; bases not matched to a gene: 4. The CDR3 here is CASSLGAGKQETQYF. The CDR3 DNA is TGTGCCAGCAGCTTGGGAGCGGGGAAGCAAGAGACCCAGTACTTC.